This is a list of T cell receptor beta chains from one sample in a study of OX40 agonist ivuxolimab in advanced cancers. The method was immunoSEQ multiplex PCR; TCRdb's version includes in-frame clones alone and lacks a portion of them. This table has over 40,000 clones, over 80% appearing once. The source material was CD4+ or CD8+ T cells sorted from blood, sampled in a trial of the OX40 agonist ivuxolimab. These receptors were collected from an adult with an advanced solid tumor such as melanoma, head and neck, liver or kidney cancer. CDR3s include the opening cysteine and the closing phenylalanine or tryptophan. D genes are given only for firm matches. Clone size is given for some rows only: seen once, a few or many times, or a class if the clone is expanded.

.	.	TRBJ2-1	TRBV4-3	CASSQARAAQGSPYNEQFF	TGCGCCAGCAGCCAAGCTAGGGCCGCTCAGGGATCCCCCTACAATGAGCAGTTCTTC
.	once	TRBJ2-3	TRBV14	CASSHFRRTDTQYF	TGTGCCAGCAGCCACTTCCGGCGCACAGATACGCAGTATTTT
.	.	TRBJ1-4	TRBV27	CASSLRVATNEKLFF	TGTGCCAGCAGTTTACGGGTCGCAACTAATGAAAAACTGTTTTTT
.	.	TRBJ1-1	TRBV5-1	CASSRGDRNTEAFF	TGCGCCAGCAGCCGAGGTGATCGGAACACTGAAGCTTTCTTT
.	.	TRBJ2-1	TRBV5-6	CASSLRRGEQFF	TGTGCCAGCAGCTTGCGGAGGGGTGAGCAGTTCTTC
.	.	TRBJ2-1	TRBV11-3	CASSLVFGAGNEQFF	TGTGCCAGCAGCTTAGTTTTCGGAGCTGGGAATGAGCAGTTCTTC
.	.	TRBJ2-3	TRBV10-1	CASSESGKGRTDTQYF	TGCGCCAGCAGTGAGTCGGGCAAGGGCCGCACAGATACGCAGTATTTT
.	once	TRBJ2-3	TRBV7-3	CASSPVAAGSKSDTQYF	TGTGCCAGCAGCCCCGTGGCAGCGGGTAGTAAATCAGATACGCAGTATTTT
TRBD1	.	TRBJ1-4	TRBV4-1	CASSSGDRVGEKLFF	TGCGCCAGCAGCAGCGGGGACAGAGTCGGTGAAAAACTGTTTTTT
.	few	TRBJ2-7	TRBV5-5	CASSLGRSSYEQYF	TGTGCCAGCAGCTTGGGACGTTCATCCTACGAGCAGTACTTC
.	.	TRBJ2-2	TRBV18	CASSPGLGGSGELFF	TGTGCCAGCTCACCAGGACTAGGGGGTTCCGGGGAGCTGTTTTTT
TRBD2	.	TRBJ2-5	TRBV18	CASSPLAGQQETQYF	TGTGCCAGCTCACCCCTAGCGGGGCAACAAGAGACCCAGTACTTC
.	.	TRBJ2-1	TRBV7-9	CASSLAHMGQFF	TGTGCCAGCAGCTTAGCCCACATGGGGCAGTTCTTC
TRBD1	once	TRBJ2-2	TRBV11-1	CASSPGQGANTGELFF	TGTGCCAGCAGCCCGGGACAGGGGGCAAACACCGGGGAGCTGTTTTTT
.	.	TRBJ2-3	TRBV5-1	CASSLFGASADTQYF	TGCGCCAGCAGCTTGTTCGGGGCCTCGGCAGATACGCAGTATTTT
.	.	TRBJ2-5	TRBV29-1	CSALTGRETQYF	TGCAGCGCTTTGACAGGGAGGGAGACCCAGTACTTC
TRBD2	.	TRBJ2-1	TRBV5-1	CASSLTSGRAMVQFF	TGCGCCAGCAGCCTCACTAGCGGGAGGGCCATGGTGCAGTTCTTC
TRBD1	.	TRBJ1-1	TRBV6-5	CASHRPGQATEAFF	TGTGCCAGCCACAGACCGGGACAGGCTACTGAAGCTTTCTTT
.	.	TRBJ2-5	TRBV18	CASSKRQETQYF	TGTGCCAGCTCAAAAAGACAAGAGACCCAGTACTTC
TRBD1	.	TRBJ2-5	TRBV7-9	CASSRLGTVDGETQYF	TGTGCCAGCAGCCGTCTCGGGACAGTTGATGGAGAGACCCAGTACTTC
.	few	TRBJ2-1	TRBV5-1	CASSLEPTYNEQFF	TGCGCCAGCAGCTTGGAACCAACCTACAATGAGCAGTTCTTC
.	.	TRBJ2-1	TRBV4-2	CASSQEISSYNEQFF	TGTGCCAGCAGCCAAGAAATATCCTCCTACAATGAGCAGTTCTTC
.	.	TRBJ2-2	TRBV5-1	CASSPGVGGELFF	TGCGCCAGCAGCCCAGGGGTAGGCGGGGAGCTGTTTTTT
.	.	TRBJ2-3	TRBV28	CASSFFSRDGRQYF	TGTGCCAGCAGTTTTTTTTCCCGGGATGGACGGCAGTATTTT
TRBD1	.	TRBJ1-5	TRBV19	CASTDGQGRSNQPQHF	TGTGCCAGTACCGATGGACAGGGACGTAGCAATCAGCCCCAGCATTTT
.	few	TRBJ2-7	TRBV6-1	CASSDSHGGPYEQYF	TGTGCCAGCAGTGATTCACACGGAGGGCCCTACGAGCAGTACTTC
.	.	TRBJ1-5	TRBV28	CASSLGGGGEHQPQHF	TGTGCCAGCAGTTTAGGGGGCGGGGGGGAGCATCAGCCCCAGCATTTT
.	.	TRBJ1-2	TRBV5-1	CASSSQTGSYGYTF	TGCGCCAGCAGCTCCCAAACAGGGAGCTACGGCTACACCTTC
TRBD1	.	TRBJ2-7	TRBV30	CAWSGKGTGGYEQYF	TGTGCCTGGAGTGGGAAAGGGACAGGGGGCTACGAGCAGTACTTC
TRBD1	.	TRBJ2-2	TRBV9	CASSVVRWRRTGTNTGELFF	TGTGCCAGCAGCGTAGTAAGATGGCGACGGACAGGGACGAACACCGGGGAGCTGTTTTTT
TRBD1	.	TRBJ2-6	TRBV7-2	CASSPAPGQGRPGANVLTF	TGTGCCAGCAGCCCAGCCCCGGGACAGGGACGGCCTGGGGCCAACGTCCTGACTTTC
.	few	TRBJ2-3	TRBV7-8	CASSFEGTDTQYF	TGTGCCAGCAGCTTCGAGGGCACAGATACGCAGTATTTT
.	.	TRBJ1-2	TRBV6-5	CASSFRAPAGGYTF	TGTGCCAGCAGTTTTAGGGCTCCGGCAGGGGGCTACACCTTC
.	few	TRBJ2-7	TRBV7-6	CASSSNEGRGYEQYF	TGTGCCAGCAGCTCGAACGAGGGTCGGGGGTACGAGCAGTACTTC
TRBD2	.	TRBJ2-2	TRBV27	CASTKMQGRTSGRSHTGELFF	TGTGCCAGCACGAAAATGCAGGGGAGGACTAGCGGGAGGTCGCACACCGGGGAGCTGTTTTTT
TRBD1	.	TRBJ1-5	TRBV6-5	CASRPLKTGVQPQHF	TGTGCCAGCAGACCACTAAAGACAGGGGTTCAGCCCCAGCATTTT
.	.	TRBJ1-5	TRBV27	CASSPTRNQPQHF	TGTGCCAGCAGTCCTACCCGCAATCAGCCCCAGCATTTT
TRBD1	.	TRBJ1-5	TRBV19	CASSMGQVLSPQHF	TGTGCCAGTAGTATGGGACAGGTCTTATCGCCCCAGCATTTT
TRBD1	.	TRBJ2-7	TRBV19	CASSPRTGGTIGQYF	TGTGCCAGTAGTCCCCGGACAGGGGGCACTATAGGGCAGTACTTC
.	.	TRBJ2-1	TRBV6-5	CASSPLSGEQFF	TGTGCCAGCAGTCCACTGAGCGGTGAGCAGTTCTTC
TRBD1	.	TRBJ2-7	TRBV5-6	CASSSMTGNSYEQYF	TGTGCCAGCAGCTCGATGACAGGGAACTCCTACGAGCAGTACTTC
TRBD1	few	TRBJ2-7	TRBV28	CASSFGRGHGYEQYF	TGTGCCAGCAGTTTTGGCAGGGGGCATGGCTACGAGCAGTACTTC
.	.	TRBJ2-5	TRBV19	CASSKNRLETQYF	TGTGCCAGTAGTAAGAACAGACTAGAGACCCAGTACTTC
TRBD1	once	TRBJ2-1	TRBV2	CASSEAGQRFDEQFF	TGTGCCAGCAGTGAAGCGGGACAGAGGTTCGATGAGCAGTTCTTC
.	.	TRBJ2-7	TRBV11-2	CASSLGSGGTYEQYF	TGTGCCAGCAGCTTGGGTAGCGGTGGGACCTACGAGCAGTACTTC
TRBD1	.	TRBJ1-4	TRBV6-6	CASSSPSTGSNEKLFF	TGTGCCAGCAGTTCACCGTCGACAGGGAGTAATGAAAAACTGTTTTTT